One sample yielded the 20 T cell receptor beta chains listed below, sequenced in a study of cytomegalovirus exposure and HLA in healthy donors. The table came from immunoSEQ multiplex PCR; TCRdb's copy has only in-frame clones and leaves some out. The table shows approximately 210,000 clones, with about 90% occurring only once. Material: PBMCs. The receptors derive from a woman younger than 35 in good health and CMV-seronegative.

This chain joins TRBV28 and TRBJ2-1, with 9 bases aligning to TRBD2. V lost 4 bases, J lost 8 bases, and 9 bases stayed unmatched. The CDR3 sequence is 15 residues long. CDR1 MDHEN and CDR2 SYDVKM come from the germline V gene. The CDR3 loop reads CASSSAQGLAHEQFF. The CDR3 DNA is TGTGCCAGCAGTTCAGCCCAGGGACTAGCCCATGAGCAGTTCTTC. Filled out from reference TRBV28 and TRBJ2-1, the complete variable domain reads DVKVTQSSRYLVKRTGEKVFLECVQDMDHENMFWYRQDPGLGLRLIYFSYDVKMKEKGDIPEGYSVSREKKERFSLILESASTNQTSMYLCASSSAQGLAHEQFFGPGTRLTVL.

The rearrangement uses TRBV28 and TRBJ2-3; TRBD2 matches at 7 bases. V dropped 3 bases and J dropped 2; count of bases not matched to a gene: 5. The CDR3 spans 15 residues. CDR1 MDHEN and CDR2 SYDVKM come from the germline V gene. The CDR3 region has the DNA TGTGCCAGCAGTTTTTCTAGCGGCCTCACAGATACGCAGTATTTT. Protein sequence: CASSFSSGLTDTQYF.

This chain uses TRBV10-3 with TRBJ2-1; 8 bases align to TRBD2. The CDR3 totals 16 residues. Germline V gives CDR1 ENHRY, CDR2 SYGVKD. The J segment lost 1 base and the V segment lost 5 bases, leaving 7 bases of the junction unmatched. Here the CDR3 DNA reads TGTGCCATCAGTATAGCGGGATATGGATCCTACAATGAGCAGTTCTTC. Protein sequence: CAISIAGYGSYNEQFF.

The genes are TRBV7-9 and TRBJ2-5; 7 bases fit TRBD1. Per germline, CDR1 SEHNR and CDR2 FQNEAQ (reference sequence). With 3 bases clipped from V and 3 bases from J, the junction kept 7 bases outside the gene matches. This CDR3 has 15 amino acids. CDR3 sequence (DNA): TGTGCCAGCAGCTTGGGCGGACAGGTCGAAGAGACCCAGTACTTC. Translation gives CASSLGGQVEETQYF.

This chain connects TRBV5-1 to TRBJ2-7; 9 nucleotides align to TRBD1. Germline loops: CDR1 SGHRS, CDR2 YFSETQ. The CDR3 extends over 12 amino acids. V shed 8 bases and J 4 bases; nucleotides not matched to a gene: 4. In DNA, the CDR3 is TGCGCCAGGAGGGACAGGGAATACGAGCAGTACTTC. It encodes CARRDREYEQYF.

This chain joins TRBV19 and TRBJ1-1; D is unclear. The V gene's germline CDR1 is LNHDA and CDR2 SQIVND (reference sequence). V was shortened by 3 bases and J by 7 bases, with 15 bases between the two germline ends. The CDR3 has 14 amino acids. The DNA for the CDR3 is TGTGCCAGTAGTATTATTCGGGAGTCAAATGAAGCTTTCTTT. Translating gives CASSIIRESNEAFF.

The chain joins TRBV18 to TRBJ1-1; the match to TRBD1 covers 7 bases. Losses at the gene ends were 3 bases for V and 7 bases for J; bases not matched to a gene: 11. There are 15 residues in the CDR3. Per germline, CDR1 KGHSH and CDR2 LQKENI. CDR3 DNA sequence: TGTGCCAGCTCACCGGATGACAGGGTTTTGGTTGAAGCTTTCTTT. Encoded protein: CASSPDDRVLVEAFF.

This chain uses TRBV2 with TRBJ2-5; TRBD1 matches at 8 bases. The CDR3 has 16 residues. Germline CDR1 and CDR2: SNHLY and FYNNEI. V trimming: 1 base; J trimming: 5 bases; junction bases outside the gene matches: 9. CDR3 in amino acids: CASSEGTGLFSETQYF. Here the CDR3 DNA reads TGTGCCAGCAGTGAAGGGACAGGGTTATTTTCCGAGACCCAGTACTTC.

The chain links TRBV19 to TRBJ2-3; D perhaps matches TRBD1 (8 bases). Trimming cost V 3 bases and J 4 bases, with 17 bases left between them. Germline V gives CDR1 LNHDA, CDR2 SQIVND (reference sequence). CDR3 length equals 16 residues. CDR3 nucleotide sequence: TGTGCCAGTAGTATCGGACAGGGAGGGAAGCCAGATACGCAGTATTTT. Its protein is CASSIGQGGKPDTQYF.

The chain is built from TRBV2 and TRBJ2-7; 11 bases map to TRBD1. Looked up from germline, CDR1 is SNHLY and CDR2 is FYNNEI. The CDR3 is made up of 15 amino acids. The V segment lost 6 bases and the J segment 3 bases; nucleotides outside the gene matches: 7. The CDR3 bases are TGTGCCAGCAGGTCGGGGACAGGGGGGAGCTACGAGCAGTACTTC. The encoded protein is CASRSGTGGSYEQYF.

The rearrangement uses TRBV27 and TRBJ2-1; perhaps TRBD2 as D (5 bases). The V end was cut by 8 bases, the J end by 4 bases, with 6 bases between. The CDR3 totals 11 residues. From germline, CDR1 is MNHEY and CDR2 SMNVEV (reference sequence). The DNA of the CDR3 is TGTGCCAGCGGGAGTTACAATGAGCAGTTCTTC. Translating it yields CASGSYNEQFF.

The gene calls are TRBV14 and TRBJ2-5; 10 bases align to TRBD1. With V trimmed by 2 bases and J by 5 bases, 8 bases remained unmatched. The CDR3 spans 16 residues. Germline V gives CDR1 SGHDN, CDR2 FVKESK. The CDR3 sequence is CASSQMGQGFMETQYF. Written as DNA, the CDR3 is TGTGCCAGCAGCCAAATGGGACAGGGGTTTATGGAGACCCAGTACTTC.

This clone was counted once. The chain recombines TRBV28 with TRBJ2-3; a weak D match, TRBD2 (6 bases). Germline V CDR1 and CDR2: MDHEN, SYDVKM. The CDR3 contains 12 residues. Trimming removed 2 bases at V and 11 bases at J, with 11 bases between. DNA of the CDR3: TGTGCCAGCAGTTTACGGGGGTGGGAGCAGTATTTT. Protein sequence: CASSLRGWEQYF.

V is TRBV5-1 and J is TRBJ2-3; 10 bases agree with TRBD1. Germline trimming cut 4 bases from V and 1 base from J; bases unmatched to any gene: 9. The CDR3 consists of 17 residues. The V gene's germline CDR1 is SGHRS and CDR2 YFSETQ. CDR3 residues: CASSVNSGTGGTDTQYF. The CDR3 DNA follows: TGCGCCAGCAGCGTTAATTCCGGGACAGGGGGCACAGATACGCAGTATTTT.

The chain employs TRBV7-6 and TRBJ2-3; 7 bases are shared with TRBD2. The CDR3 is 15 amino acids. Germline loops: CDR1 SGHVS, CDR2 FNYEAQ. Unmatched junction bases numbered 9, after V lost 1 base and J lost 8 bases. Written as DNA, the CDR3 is TGTGCCAGCAGCTTAGATGGGATAGCGGGTGTTACGCAGTATTTT. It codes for CASSLDGIAGVTQYF.

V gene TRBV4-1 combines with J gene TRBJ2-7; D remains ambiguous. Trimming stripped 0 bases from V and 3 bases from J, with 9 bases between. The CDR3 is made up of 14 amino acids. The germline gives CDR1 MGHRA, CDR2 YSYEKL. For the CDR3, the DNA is TGCGCCAGCAGCCAAGATCGTCTAGTCTACGAGCAGTACTTC. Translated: CASSQDRLVYEQYF.

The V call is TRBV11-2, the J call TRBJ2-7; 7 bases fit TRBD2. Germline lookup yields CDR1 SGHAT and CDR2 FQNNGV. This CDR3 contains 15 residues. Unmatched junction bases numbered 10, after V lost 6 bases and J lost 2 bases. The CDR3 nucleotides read TGTGCCAGCAGAACCTCTAGCGGCCATACCTACGAGCAGTACTTC. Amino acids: CASRTSSGHTYEQYF.

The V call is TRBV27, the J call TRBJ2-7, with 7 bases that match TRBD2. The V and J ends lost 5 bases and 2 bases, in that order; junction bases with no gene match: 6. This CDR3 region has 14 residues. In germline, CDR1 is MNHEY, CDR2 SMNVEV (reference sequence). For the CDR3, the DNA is TGTGCCAGCAGTCCCCTAGCGGCTGCCTACGAGCAGTACTTC. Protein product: CASSPLAAAYEQYF.

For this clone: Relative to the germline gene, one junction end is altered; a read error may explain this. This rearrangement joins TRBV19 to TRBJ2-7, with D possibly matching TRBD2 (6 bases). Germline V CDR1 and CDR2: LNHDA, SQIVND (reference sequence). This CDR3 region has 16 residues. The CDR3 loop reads CASSSWDERASYELYF. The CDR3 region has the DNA TGTGCCAGTAGTTCTTGGGATGAGCGGGCCTCCTACGAGCTGTACTTC. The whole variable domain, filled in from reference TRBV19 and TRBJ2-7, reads DGGITQSPKYLFRKEGQNVTLSCEQNLNHDAMYWYRQDPGQGLRLIYYSQIVNDFQKGDIAEGYSVSREKKESFPLTVTSAQKNPTAFYLCASSSWDERASYELYFGPGTRLTVT.

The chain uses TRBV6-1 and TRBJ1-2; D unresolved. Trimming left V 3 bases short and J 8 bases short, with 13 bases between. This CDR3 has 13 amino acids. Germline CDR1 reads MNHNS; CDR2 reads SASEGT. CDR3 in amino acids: CASSDEGIIGYTF. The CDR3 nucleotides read TGTGCCAGCAGTGATGAGGGAATCATCGGCTACACCTTC.